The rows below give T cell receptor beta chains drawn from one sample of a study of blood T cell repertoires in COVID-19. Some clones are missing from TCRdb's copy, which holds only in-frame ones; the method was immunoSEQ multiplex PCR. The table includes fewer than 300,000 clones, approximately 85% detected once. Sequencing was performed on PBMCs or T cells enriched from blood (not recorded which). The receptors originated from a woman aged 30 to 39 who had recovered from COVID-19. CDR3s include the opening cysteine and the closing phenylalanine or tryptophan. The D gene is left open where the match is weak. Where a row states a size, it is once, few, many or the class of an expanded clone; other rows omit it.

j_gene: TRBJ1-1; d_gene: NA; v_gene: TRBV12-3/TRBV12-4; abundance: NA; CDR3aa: CASSLEQWAEAFF; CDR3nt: TGTGCCAGCAGTTTGGAGCAATGGGCTGAAGCTTTCTTT
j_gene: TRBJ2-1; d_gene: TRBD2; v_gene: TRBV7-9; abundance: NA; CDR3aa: CASSSGFGLASNEQFF; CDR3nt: TGTGCCAGCAGCTCCGGGTTTGGACTAGCGTCAAATGAGCAGTTCTTC
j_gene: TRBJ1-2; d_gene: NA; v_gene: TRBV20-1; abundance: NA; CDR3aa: CSAEGRYGYTF; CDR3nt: TGCAGTGCTGAAGGCAGGTATGGCTACACCTTC
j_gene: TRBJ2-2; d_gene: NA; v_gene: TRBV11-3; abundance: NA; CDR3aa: CASSKQGNGELFF; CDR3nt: TGTGCCAGCAGCAAGCAGGGGAACGGGGAGCTGTTTTTT
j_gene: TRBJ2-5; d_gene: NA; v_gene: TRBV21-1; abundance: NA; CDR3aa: CASSKRRRVQETQYF; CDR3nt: TGTGCCAGCAGCAAAAGACGCAGGGTCCAAGAGACCCAGTACTTC
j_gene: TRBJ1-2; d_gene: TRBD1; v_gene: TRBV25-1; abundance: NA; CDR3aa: CASRTGVYGYTF; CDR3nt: TGTGCCAGCAGAACAGGGGTCTATGGCTACACCTTC
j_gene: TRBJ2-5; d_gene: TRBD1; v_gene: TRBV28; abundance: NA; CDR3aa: CASSLATGGRKTQYF; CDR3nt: TGTGCCAGCAGTTTGGCGACAGGGGGGAGGAAGACCCAGTACTTC
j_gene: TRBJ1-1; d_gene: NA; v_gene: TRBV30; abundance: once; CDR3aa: CAWSASGLVAFF; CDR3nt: TGTGCCTGGAGTGCCTCAGGGTTAGTAGCTTTCTTT
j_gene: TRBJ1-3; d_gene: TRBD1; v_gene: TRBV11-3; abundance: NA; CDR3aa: CASSSTGEGNTIYF; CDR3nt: TGTGCCAGCAGCTCGACAGGGGAAGGAAACACCATATATTTT
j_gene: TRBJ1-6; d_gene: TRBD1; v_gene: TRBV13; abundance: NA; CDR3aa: CASSSGAGGLYYSPLHF; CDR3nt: TGTGCCAGCAGCTCTGGGGCAGGGGGCCTGTATTATTCACCCCTCCACTTT
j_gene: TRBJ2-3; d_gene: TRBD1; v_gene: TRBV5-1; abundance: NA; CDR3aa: CASSLGQGGDTQYF; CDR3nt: TGCGCCAGCAGCTTGGGACAGGGGGGCGATACGCAGTATTTT
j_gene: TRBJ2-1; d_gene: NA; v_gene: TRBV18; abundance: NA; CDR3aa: CASSPSSGSDEQFF; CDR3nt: TGTGCCAGCTCACCATCCTCGGGTAGCGATGAGCAGTTCTTC
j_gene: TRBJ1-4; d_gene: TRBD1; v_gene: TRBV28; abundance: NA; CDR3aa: CATSRDRDEKLFF; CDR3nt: TGTGCCACTTCCCGGGACAGGGACGAAAAACTGTTTTTT
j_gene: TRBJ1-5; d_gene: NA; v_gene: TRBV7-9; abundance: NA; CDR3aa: CASSLGTGREPQHF; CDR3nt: TGTGCCAGCAGCTTAGGTACAGGGAGAGAGCCCCAGCATTTT
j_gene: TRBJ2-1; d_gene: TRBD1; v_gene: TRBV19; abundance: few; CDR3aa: CASSGDRVPLSYNEQFF; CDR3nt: TGTGCCAGTAGTGGGGACAGGGTTCCCCTCTCCTACAATGAGCAGTTCTTC
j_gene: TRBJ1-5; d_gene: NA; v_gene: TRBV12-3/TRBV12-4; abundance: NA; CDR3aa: CASSFGGQPQHF; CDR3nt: TGTGCCAGCAGTTTTGGAGGACAGCCCCAGCATTTT
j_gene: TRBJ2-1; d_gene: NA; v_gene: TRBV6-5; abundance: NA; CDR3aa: CASSPVFSYNEQFF; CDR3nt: TGTGCCAGCAGTCCCGTATTCTCCTACAATGAGCAGTTCTTC
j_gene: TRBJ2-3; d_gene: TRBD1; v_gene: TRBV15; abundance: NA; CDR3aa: CATSRRQGADTQYF; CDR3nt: TGTGCCACCAGCAGACGACAGGGGGCAGATACGCAGTATTTT
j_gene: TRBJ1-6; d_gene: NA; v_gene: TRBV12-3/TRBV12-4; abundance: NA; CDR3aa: CASRTGRTSPLHF; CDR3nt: TGTGCCAGCAGGACAGGCCGTACTTCACCCCTCCACTTT
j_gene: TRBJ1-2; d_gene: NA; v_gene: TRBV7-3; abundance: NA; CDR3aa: CASSSGSSYGYTF; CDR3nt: TGTGCCAGCAGCTCGGGGTCGAGCTATGGCTACACCTTC
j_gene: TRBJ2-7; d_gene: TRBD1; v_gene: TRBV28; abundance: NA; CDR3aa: CASSPPGQASYEQYF; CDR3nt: TGTGCCAGCAGTCCCCCGGGACAGGCCTCCTACGAGCAGTACTTC
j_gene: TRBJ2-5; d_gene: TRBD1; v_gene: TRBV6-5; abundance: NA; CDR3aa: CASSYSRDRVQETQYF; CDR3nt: TGTGCCAGCAGTTACTCACGGGACAGGGTACAAGAGACCCAGTACTTC
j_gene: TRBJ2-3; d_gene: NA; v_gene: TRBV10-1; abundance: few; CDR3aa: CASSSGLHTDTQYF; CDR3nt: TGCGCCAGCAGCAGCGGCCTCCACACAGATACGCAGTATTTT
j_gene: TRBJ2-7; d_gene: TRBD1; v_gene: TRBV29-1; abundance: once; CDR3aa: CSVQGVPGQGSYEQYF; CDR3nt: TGCAGCGTTCAGGGGGTACCGGGACAGGGTTCCTACGAGCAGTACTTC
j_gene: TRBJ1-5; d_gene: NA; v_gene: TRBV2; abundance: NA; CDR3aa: CASSYLGGRNQPQHF; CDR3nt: TGTGCCAGCAGTTACTTGGGGGGAAGGAATCAGCCCCAGCATTTT
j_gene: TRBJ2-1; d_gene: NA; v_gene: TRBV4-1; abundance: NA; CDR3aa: CASSQPPRSNEQFF; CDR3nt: TGCGCCAGCAGCCAACCTCCGCGGAGCAATGAGCAGTTCTTC
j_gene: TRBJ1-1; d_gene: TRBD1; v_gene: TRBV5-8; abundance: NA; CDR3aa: CASSLRGLRMNTEAFF; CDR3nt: TGTGCCAGCAGCTTGAGGGGGCTGAGGATGAACACTGAAGCTTTCTTT
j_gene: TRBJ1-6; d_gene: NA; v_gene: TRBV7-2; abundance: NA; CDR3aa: CASSQSVNSPLHF; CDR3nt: TGTGCCAGCAGCCAATCGGTTAATTCACCCCTCCACTTT
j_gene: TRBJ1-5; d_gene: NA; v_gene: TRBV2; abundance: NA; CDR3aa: CASSEIGDQPQHF; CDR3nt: TGTGCCAGCAGTGAAATCGGGGATCAGCCCCAGCATTTT
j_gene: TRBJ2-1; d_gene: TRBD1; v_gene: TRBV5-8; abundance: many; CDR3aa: CASSLAGQGYNEQFF; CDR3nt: TGTGCCAGCAGCTTGGCGGGACAGGGTTACAATGAGCAGTTCTTC
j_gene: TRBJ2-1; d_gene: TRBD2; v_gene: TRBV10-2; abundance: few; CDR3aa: CASSELAGETNEQFF; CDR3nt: TGCGCCAGCAGTGAACTAGCGGGAGAGACCAATGAGCAGTTCTTC
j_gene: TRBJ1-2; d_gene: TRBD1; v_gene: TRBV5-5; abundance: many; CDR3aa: CASSNSPSGGGGYTF; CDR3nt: TGTGCCAGCAGCAATTCCCCCTCAGGGGGCGGGGGCTACACCTTC
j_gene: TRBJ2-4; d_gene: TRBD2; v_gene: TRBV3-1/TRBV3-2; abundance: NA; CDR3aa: CASSQGLGLAGYNIQYF; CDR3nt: TGTGCCAGCAGCCAAGGTTTGGGACTAGCGGGATATAACATTCAGTACTTC
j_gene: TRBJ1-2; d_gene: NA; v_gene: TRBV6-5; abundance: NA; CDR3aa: CASSLFGNNYGYTF; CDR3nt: TGTGCCAGCAGTTTGTTCGGGAATAACTATGGCTACACCTTC
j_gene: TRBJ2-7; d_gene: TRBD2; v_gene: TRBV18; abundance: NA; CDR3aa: CASSPPGLAGGSGEQYF; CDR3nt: TGTGCCAGCTCACCCCCGGGACTAGCGGGAGGGTCGGGAGAGCAGTACTTC
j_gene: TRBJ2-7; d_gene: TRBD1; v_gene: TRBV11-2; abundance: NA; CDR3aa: CASSKGTGTGAYEQYF; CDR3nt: TGTGCCAGCAGCAAAGGCACCGGGACAGGGGCCTACGAGCAGTACTTC
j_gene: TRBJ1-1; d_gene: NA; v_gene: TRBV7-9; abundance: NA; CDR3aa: CASSLYQGRMNTEAFF; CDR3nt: TGTGCCAGCAGCTTATATCAGGGGCGCATGAACACTGAAGCTTTCTTT
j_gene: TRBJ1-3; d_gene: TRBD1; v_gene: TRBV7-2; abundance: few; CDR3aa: CASSVQGAAGNTIYF; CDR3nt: TGTGCCAGCAGCGTACAGGGGGCCGCTGGAAACACCATATATTTT
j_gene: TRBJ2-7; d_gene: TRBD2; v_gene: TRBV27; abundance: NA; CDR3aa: CASSNYPSGGADDEQYF; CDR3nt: TGTGCCAGCAGTAATTACCCTTCGGGGGGGGCCGACGACGAGCAGTACTTC
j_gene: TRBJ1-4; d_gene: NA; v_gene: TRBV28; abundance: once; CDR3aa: CASRKPTGGGSEKLFF; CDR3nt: TGTGCCAGCAGGAAACCCACCGGGGGGGGAAGTGAAAAACTGTTTTTT
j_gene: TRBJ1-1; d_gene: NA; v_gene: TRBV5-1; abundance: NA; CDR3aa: CASSTGQPGDTEAFF; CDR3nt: TGCGCCAGCAGCACCGGACAGCCCGGGGACACTGAAGCTTTCTTT
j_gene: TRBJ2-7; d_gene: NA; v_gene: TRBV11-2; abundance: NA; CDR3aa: CASSFSYYEQYF; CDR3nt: TGTGCCAGCAGCTTTTCGTACTACGAGCAGTACTTC
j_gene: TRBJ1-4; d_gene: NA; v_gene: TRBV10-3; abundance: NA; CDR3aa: CAISESESGREKLFF; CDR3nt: TGTGCCATCAGTGAGTCCGAGTCCGGTCGGGAAAAACTGTTTTTT
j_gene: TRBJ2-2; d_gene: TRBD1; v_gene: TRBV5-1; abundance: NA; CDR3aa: CASSLGDSTGELFF; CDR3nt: TGCGCCAGCAGCTTGGGGGACAGCACCGGGGAGCTGTTTTTT
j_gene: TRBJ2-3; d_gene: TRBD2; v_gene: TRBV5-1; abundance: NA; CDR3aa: CASSRIAGGTTDTQYF; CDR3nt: TGCGCCAGCAGCCGCATAGCGGGGGGAACCACAGATACGCAGTATTTT
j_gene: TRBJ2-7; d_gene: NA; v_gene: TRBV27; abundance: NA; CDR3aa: CASSLGAGYEQYF; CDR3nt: TGTGCCAGCAGTTTGGGGGCAGGCTACGAGCAGTACTTC
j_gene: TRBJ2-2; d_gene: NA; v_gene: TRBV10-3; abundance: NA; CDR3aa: CAIKSAGAVGELFF; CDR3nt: TGTGCCATCAAGTCTGCTGGGGCAGTCGGGGAGCTGTTTTTT
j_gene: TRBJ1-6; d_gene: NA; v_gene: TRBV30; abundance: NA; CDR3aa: CAWSVAGVGSPLHF; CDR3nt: TGTGCCTGGAGTGTAGCAGGGGTAGGATCACCCCTCCACTTT
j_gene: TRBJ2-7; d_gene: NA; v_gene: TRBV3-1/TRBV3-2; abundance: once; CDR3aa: CASSQGELGSYEQYF; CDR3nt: TGTGCCAGCAGCCAAGGGGAACTAGGTTCCTACGAGCAGTACTTC
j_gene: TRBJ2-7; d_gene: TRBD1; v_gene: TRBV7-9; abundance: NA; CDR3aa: CASSLPRDRYYEQYF; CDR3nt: TGTGCCAGCAGCTTACCCCGGGACAGATACTACGAGCAGTACTTC
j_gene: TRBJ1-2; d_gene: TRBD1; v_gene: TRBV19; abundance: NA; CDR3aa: CASKKAGTALYGYTF; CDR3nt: TGTGCCAGTAAAAAGGCGGGGACAGCACTTTATGGCTACACCTTC
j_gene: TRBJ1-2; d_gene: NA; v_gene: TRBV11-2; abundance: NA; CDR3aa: CASSLSNRATNGYTF; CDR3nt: TGTGCCAGCAGCTTATCAAACAGGGCCACCAATGGCTACACCTTC
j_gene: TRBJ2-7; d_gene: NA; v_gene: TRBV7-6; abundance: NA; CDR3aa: CASSFKLEGHEQYF; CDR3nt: TGTGCCAGCAGCTTTAAACTAGAAGGGCACGAGCAGTACTTC
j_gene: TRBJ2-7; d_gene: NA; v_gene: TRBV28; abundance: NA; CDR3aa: CASGATSSYEQYF; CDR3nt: TGTGCCAGTGGGGCGACTAGCTCCTACGAGCAGTACTTC
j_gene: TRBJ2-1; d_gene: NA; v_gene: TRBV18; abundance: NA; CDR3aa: CASSPGQEQFF; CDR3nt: TGTGCCAGCTCACCCGGACAGGAGCAGTTCTTC